This T cell receptor beta chain is drawn from a study of blood T cell repertoires in COVID-19. Study as a whole: COVID-19 samples collected from the United States, Italy and Spain covered acute and convalescent phases. PBMCs, B-cell-depleted T cells, or T cells provided the cDNA or gDNA that made up the material.

Trimming removed 4 bases at V and 13 bases at J, with 23 bases between. The germline CDR1 and CDR2 sequences are SQVTM and ANQGSEA. CDR3 length equals 14 residues. As processed by the authors: Amplification with reference gene primers provided the estimates of nucleated cell counts. The data were produced by immunoSEQ multiplex PCR, yet TCRdb's version contains in-frame clones alone and is incomplete. The V and J calls and clone size were taken over from that table, and D and trimming were inferred from the DNA. The profile covers 4,000 or so clones, with about 90% appearing a single time and roughly 7% taken by the ten largest.

The rearrangement links TRBV29-1 to TRBJ2-1; no clear D. The source material was peripheral blood. The receptor's source is a man aged 45-65 years with active COVID-19. The DNA of the CDR3 is TGCAGCGTTGTTCAGGCCAGCCGGTTCACTGGCCAGTTCTTC. This codes for CSVVQASRFTGQFF.